The 25 T cell receptor beta chains presented below share a single source sample, sequenced in a study of blood T cell repertoires in COVID-19. Only in-frame clones appear in the TCRdb table, and some are missing; sequencing was by immunoSEQ multiplex PCR. The table has over 250,000 clones, 70% to 90% seen once. Sequencing was done on a sample of peripheral blood. These receptors were obtained from a woman aged 25 to 39 with acute or convalescent COVID-19.

The CDR3 DNA sequence: TGTGCCAGCAGCGTAGCTGGAGGGGATGCCTACGAGCAGTACTTC. It yields the protein CASSVAGGDAYEQYF. V gene TRBV9 combines with J gene TRBJ2-7; perhaps TRBD2 as D (6 bases). CDR3 length: 15 residues. The V end lost 0 bases, the J end lost 2 bases, and 12 bases lay between the germline ends. CDR1 is SGDLS, CDR2 YYNGEE, per germline.

V is TRBV7-9 and J is TRBJ2-7, with 9 bases lining up with TRBD2. Trimming at V came to 3 bases and at J to 4 bases, leaving 7 bases not matched to a gene. The CDR3 is made up of 15 amino acids. From germline, CDR1 is SEHNR and CDR2 FQNEAQ (reference sequence). The CDR3 protein is CASSFGDSGRYEQYF. The CDR3 DNA sequence: TGTGCCAGCAGCTTTGGCGATAGCGGGAGATACGAGCAGTACTTC.

This chain uses TRBV7-9 with TRBJ2-7; D remains unclear. Per the germline V gene, CDR1 is SEHNR and CDR2 is FQNEAQ (reference sequence). This CDR3 spans 13 amino acids. Trimming took off 4 bases at V and 2 bases at J, with 9 bases between the two ends. In DNA, the CDR3 is TGTGCCAGCAGCTACGTCAGTCCCTACGAGCAGTACTTC. Residues: CASSYVSPYEQYF. Drawing the rest from reference TRBV7-9 and TRBJ2-7, the complete variable domain is DTGVSQNPRHKITKRGQNVTFRCDPISEHNRLYWYRQTLGQGPEFLTYFQNEAQLEKSRLLSDRFSAERPKGSFSTLEIQRTEQGDSAMYLCASSYVSPYEQYFGPGTRLTVT.

This rearrangement joins TRBV20-1 to TRBJ2-1; 11 nucleotides match TRBD2. Trimming took 3 bases from V and 0 from J; bases not matched to a gene: 4. This CDR3 spans 16 amino acids. In germline, CDR1 is DFQATT, CDR2 SNEGSKA (reference sequence). This CDR3 reads CSASYLAGGSYNEQFF. Written as DNA, the CDR3 is TGCAGTGCTAGTTATCTAGCGGGAGGCTCCTACAATGAGCAGTTCTTC.

The rearrangement links TRBV6-6 to TRBJ2-7; 10 bases fit TRBD2. V shed 2 bases, J shed 5 bases, and the junction held 3 bases outside the gene matches. Germline V CDR1 and CDR2: MNHNY, SVGAGI (reference sequence). This CDR3 region has 14 residues. CDR3 in amino acids: CASSYKLAGDEQYF. CDR3 DNA sequence: TGTGCCAGCAGTTACAAGCTAGCGGGAGACGAGCAGTACTTC.

The rearrangement uses TRBV21-1 and TRBJ2-3; the table's D call, TRBD2, has no DNA check behind it. TRBV21-1 is annotated as a pseudogene. CDR3 length equals 19 residues. The CDR3 DNA sequence: TGTGCCAGCAGCAAAACGGGGGGCGGGGGCCGGTCTAGCACAGATACGCAGTATTTT. Translating it yields CASSKTGGGGRSSTDTQYF.

The chain links TRBV29-1 to TRBJ1-4; D is ambiguous. Germline values: CDR1 SQVTM, CDR2 ANQGSEA. This CDR3 comprises 11 residues. V was trimmed by 6 bases and J by 10 bases, leaving 12 bases between them. In nucleotides, the CDR3 is TGCAGCGTAGACTCGAACGGAAAACTGTTTTTT. Amino acids: CSVDSNGKLFF.

In its sample, this clone was seen a few times. The rearrangement links TRBV10-2 to TRBJ1-3; possible D gene TRBD1, 5 bases. V was clipped by 7 bases and J by 8 bases, with 15 bases between them. The CDR3 runs 13 residues. Per germline, CDR1 WSHSY and CDR2 SAAADI. CDR3 sequence reads: CASTPGSGDTIYF. In DNA, the CDR3 is TGCGCCAGCACTCCAGGGTCGGGAGACACCATATATTTT.

The sample holds a few counts of this clone. The gene calls are TRBV6-6 and TRBJ2-1, with 9 bases aligning to TRBD1. This CDR3 has 14 residues. From germline, CDR1 is MNHNY and CDR2 SVGAGI (reference sequence). Germline trimming cut 2 bases from V and 7 bases from J; bases unmatched to any gene: 3. For the CDR3, the DNA is TGTGCCAGCAGTTACGGGACAGGGTGGAATGAGCAGTTCTTC. This gives the protein CASSYGTGWNEQFF.

CDR3 DNA sequence: TGTGCCAGCAGTTCCCCGGGACAGGGAAACACTGAAGCTTTCTTT. This gives the protein CASSSPGQGNTEAFF. This sequence joins TRBV6-2 or TRBV6-3 and TRBJ1-1, with 9 bases lining up with TRBD1. Trimming removed 4 bases from V and 2 bases from J; junction bases left unmatched: 5. The CDR3 consists of 15 residues. Germline CDR1 and CDR2: MNHEY and SVGEGT.

The chain employs TRBV11-3 and TRBJ2-1; maybe TRBD2 (6 bases). The germline V gene encodes CDR1 SGHNT and CDR2 YENEEA. This CDR3 spans 20 amino acids. V was shortened by 1 base and J by 4 bases, with 26 bases between the two germline ends. The CDR3: CASSLAIGRFAGTRYNEQFF. CDR3 in DNA: TGTGCCAGCAGCTTAGCCATTGGACGATTTGCGGGAACACGATACAATGAGCAGTTCTTC.

V is TRBV25-1 and J is TRBJ2-7; D not resolved. The germline V gene encodes CDR1 MGHDK and CDR2 SYGVNS. V dropped 2 bases and J dropped 1 base, with 6 bases sitting between them. The CDR3 sequence is 13 residues long. CDR3 DNA sequence: TGTGCCAGCAGTGAAGGTCGGTCCTACGAGCAGTACTTC. Its protein product is CASSEGRSYEQYF.

The V and J genes are TRBV6-4 and TRBJ2-1, with 10 nucleotides matching TRBD1. CDR1 MRHNA and CDR2 SNTAGT come from the germline V gene. The junction had 6 bases not matched to a gene; V was cut back by 6 bases and J by 7 bases. CDR3 length: 14 amino acids. This CDR3 is CASRRDRGSNEQFF. The CDR3 region has the DNA TGTGCCAGCAGGCGGGACAGGGGTAGTAATGAGCAGTTCTTC.

This chain joins TRBV7-9 and TRBJ1-1, with D perhaps TRBD1 (5 bases). Germline CDR1 and CDR2: SEHNR and FQNEAQ (reference sequence). V lost 8 bases, J lost 7 bases, and 14 bases lay in between. CDR3 size: 12 residues. CDR3 nucleotide sequence: TGTGCCAGCGCCCCCAGGGTTGATGAAGCTTTCTTT. Translating it yields CASAPRVDEAFF.

The chain joins TRBV19 to TRBJ2-1, with TRBD2 matching 7 bases. The CDR3 runs to 14 residues. The ends lost 2 bases at V and 4 bases at J; junction bases unmatched: 2. Per the germline V gene, CDR1 is LNHDA and CDR2 is SQIVND (reference sequence). CDR3 DNA sequence: TGTGCCAGTAGTATACTAGCGGCATACAATGAGCAGTTCTTC. It translates to CASSILAAYNEQFF.

The CDR3 loop is CASSFRTNEQFF. The CDR3 DNA is TGCGCCAGCAGCTTCAGGACTAATGAGCAGTTCTTC. V and J are TRBV5-1 and TRBJ2-1, with D possibly being TRBD2 (5 bases). The CDR3 length is 12 residues. The germline V gene has CDR1 SGHRS and CDR2 YFSETQ. V was cut by 2 bases and J by 7 bases, with 7 bases left in between.

The chain combines TRBV6-2 or TRBV6-3 with TRBJ2-3, with 8 bases fitting TRBD1. Germline trimming cut 2 bases from V and 5 bases from J; bases unmatched to any gene: 6. The length of the CDR3 is 15 residues. CDR1 and CDR2 from the germline V gene are MNHEY and SVGEGT. DNA for the CDR3: TGTGCCAGCAGTTACGCCGACAGGGGTTTAGATACGCAGTATTTT. This gives the protein CASSYADRGLDTQYF.

V usage is TRBV29-1 and J usage is TRBJ1-5; 11 bases agree with TRBD1. J lost 6 bases, V lost 7 bases, and 5 bases had no gene match. The CDR3 sequence is 13 residues long. Germline V CDR1 and CDR2: SQVTM, ANQGSEA. In DNA, the CDR3 is TGCAGCGCCGGACAGGGGGCAGCTCAGCCCCAGCATTTT. It is translated as CSAGQGAAQPQHF.

The J gene is TRBJ2-7, the V gene TRBV4-3; D might be TRBD2 (6 bases). V lost 1 base to trimming and J lost 3 bases, with 13 bases between them. The CDR3 contains 15 residues. The germline CDR1 and CDR2 sequences are LGHNA and YSLEER. CDR3 protein: CASSQAPRGSYEQYF. DNA for the CDR3: TGCGCCAGCAGCCAAGCCCCTCGGGGGAGCTACGAGCAGTACTTC.

This rearrangement joins TRBV11-2 to TRBJ2-7, with TRBD2 as a possible D gene (6 bases). The germline gives CDR1 SGHAT, CDR2 FQNNGV. V was clipped by 5 bases and J by 2 bases, with 16 bases between them. The CDR3 has 15 residues. This chain's CDR3 is CASSLGGTVTYEQYF. For the CDR3, the DNA is TGTGCCAGCAGCCTTGGAGGGACGGTTACCTACGAGCAGTACTTC.

The genes are TRBV5-1 and TRBJ2-5, with 14 positions matching TRBD2. With 4 bases clipped from V and 4 bases from J, the junction kept 12 bases outside the gene matches. Germline V lookup: CDR1 SGHRS, CDR2 YFSETQ. There are 18 residues in the CDR3. The CDR3 sequence is CASSPGTSGRSGLETQYF. The CDR3 nucleotides are TGCGCCAGCAGCCCGGGGACTAGCGGGAGAAGCGGTTTAGAGACCCAGTACTTC.

The chain is built from TRBV2 and TRBJ2-7, with 8 bases identical to TRBD1. The CDR3 loop spans 16 amino acids. Germline loops: CDR1 SNHLY, CDR2 FYNNEI. J lost 2 bases, V lost 7 bases, and 13 bases had no gene match. CDR3 DNA: TGTGCCAGCAATGGAGCAGGGGGCAATAGAGCCTACGAGCAGTACTTC. Protein: CASNGAGGNRAYEQYF.

The rearrangement links TRBV4-2 to TRBJ1-1, with D possibly TRBD1 on 6 matching bases. The CDR3 runs to 12 residues. Germline lookup yields CDR1 LGHNA and CDR2 YNFKEQ. V shed 5 bases and J shed 5 bases, with 9 bases lying between them. The CDR3 bases are TGTGCCAGCAGCTCTCAGGGGACTGAAGCTTTCTTT. Protein sequence: CASSSQGTEAFF.

By share, this clone ranks as medium-sized. This chain connects TRBV9 to TRBJ2-7, with D possibly TRBD1 on 6 matching bases. Trimming left V 1 base short and J 5 bases short, with 13 bases between. Germline CDR1 is SGDLS and CDR2 is YYNGEE. The CDR3 runs to 14 residues. The CDR3 coding sequence is TGTGCCAGCAGCGTAAACAGGGCCTCTGACGAGCAGTACTTC. Protein product: CASSVNRASDEQYF.

The chain recombines TRBV29-1 with TRBJ1-2; the match to TRBD1 covers 7 bases. Germline CDR1 reads SQVTM; CDR2 reads ANQGSEA. This CDR3 has 12 residues. Losses at the gene ends were 5 bases for V and 3 bases for J; bases not matched to a gene: 3. The CDR3 loop is CSVLGTDYGYTF. Written as DNA, the CDR3 is TGCAGCGTTCTCGGGACAGACTATGGCTACACCTTC.